The clone carrying this T cell receptor beta chain was picked up a small number of times. The antigen remains undetermined. The data are from a study of blood T cells in healthy people across ages. Drawing of peripheral blood yielded 8.5 to 10 milliliters from each donor. The study's findings and limits: Estimated diversity, derived from one million T cells, was regarded as an underestimate. Roughly linear age-related decline in beta diversity appeared, significant by age around 42.

Combining a sample-barcoded 5' primer with a J-beta primer mix, a second PCR ran for roughly 7 to 12 cycles. Via MiXCR, TCRdb re-called the 5' RACE reads, giving one row per CDR3 protein. Of some 1.5 million distinct CDR3 sequences in the sample, about 30% were seen once. V dropped 4 bases and J dropped 6; count of bases not matched to a gene: 6. The CDR3 is made up of 13 amino acids. Germline CDR1 LGHDT, CDR2 YNNKEL (reference sequence). This chain connects TRBV3-1 to TRBJ2-7, with TRBD1 identical over 7 bases. The sequence was obtained from a woman aged 25 to 39 in good health. Input material: blood. The CDR3 nucleotides are TGTGCCAGCAGCCTACAGGGGAAGGGCGAGCAGTACTTC. Translated, it gives CASSLQGKGEQYF.